These 26 T cell receptor beta chains came from one sample sequenced in a study of CD8 T cells in Susac syndrome. Random hexamers primed reverse transcription of about 0.5 to 1 ug RNA. TCRdb ran MiXCR on the immunoSEQ multiplex PCR reads and lists one entry per CDR3 protein. The sample lists approximately 190,000 distinct CDR3 sequences; approximately 95% were seen once. The material sequenced was CD4+ T cells from PBMCs. The receptor set was obtained from a human donor with Susac syndrome.

V gene TRBV5-6 combines with J gene TRBJ2-2; 14 bases agree with TRBD2. The V segment lost 1 base and the J segment 9 bases; nucleotides outside the gene matches: 8. Germline V gives CDR1 SGHDT, CDR2 YYEEEE. The CDR3 spans 17 residues. CDR3 nucleotide sequence: TGTGCCAGCAGCTTGTTTGGGACTAGCGGGGGATTGCGGGAGCTGTTTTTT. Its translation: CASSLFGTSGGLRELFF.

This chain uses TRBV23-1 with TRBJ2-1; 8 nucleotides match TRBD1. TRBV23-1 is reported as an ORF; its role is uncertain. The CDR3 length is 16 residues. J gave up 4 bases and V 0 bases, and 5 bases lay outside the gene matches. The CDR3 spells CASSQSGQGAYNEQFF. In DNA form, the CDR3 reads TGCGCCAGCAGTCAATCAGGCCAGGGGGCTTACAATGAGCAGTTCTTC.

The V and J genes are TRBV14 and TRBJ2-7, with 10 nucleotides matching TRBD2. Germline CDR1 and CDR2: SGHDN and FVKESK. The CDR3 covers 15 residues. V dropped 1 base and J dropped 2; count of bases not matched to a gene: 2. CDR3 sequence (DNA): TGTGCCAGCAGCCAAGCTCTAGCGGGGGCCTACGAGCAGTACTTC. It translates to CASSQALAGAYEQYF.

The chain links TRBV29-1 to TRBJ1-2, with D possibly matching TRBD1 (5 bases). Germline CDR1 and CDR2: SQVTM and ANQGSEA. This CDR3 contains 13 residues. V was shortened by 7 bases and J by 8 bases, with 20 bases between the two germline ends. CDR3 residues: CSGALGGEAGYTF. For the CDR3, the DNA is TGCAGCGGTGCCCTTGGGGGAGAGGCGGGCTACACCTTC.

CDR3 coding DNA: TGCGCCAGCAGCTTGGCAACTAGCAACCACAATGAGCAGTTCTTC. It yields the protein CASSLATSNHNEQFF. The V gene is TRBV5-1, the J gene TRBJ2-1; a possible D gene is TRBD2 (6 bases). V was cut by 0 bases and J by 5 bases, with 12 bases left in between. This CDR3 has 15 residues. Germline V gene data show CDR1 as SGHRS and CDR2 as YFSETQ. The entire variable domain, with the rest obtained from reference TRBV5-1 and TRBJ2-1, is as follows: KAGVTQTPRYLIKTRGQQVTLSCSPISGHRSVSWYQQTPGQGLQFLFEYFSETQRNKGNFPGRFSGRQFSNSRSEMNVSTLELGDSALYLCASSLATSNHNEQFFGPGTRLTVL.

V and J are TRBV12-3 or TRBV12-4 and TRBJ2-1; 9 bases align to TRBD2. The trim removed 6 bases at V and 3 bases at J, leaving 12 bases unmatched. The CDR3 is made up of 17 amino acids. CDR3 coding DNA: TGTGCCAGCAGCTCACCCCAGGGGCGGGGGGGCTACAATGAGCAGTTCTTC. Its translation is CASSSPQGRGGYNEQFF.

This sequence joins TRBV30 and TRBJ1-1, with D unclear. Looked up from germline, CDR1 is GTSNPN and CDR2 is SVGIG (reference sequence). The CDR3 is 13 residues long. Between the trimmed V and J ends, which lost 1 base and 1 base, there was a span of 7 bases. The CDR3 protein is CAWSAGRNTEAFF. DNA for the CDR3: TGTGCCTGGAGTGCAGGACGGAACACTGAAGCTTTCTTT.

The chain has TRBV5-4 and TRBJ1-4; TRBD1 is a possible D gene (5 bases). CDR1 and CDR2 (germline): SGHNT, YYREEE (reference sequence). The CDR3 has 15 amino acids. V dropped 0 bases and J dropped 0 bases, with 6 bases sitting between them. The CDR3 region has the DNA TGTGCCAGCAGCTTGGTGGGGGCAACTAATGAAAAACTGTTTTTT. It specifies CASSLVGATNEKLFF.

The gene calls are TRBV24-1 and TRBJ2-2, with 13 bases fitting TRBD2. The CDR3 length is 16 residues. Germline CDR1 KGHDR, CDR2 SFDVKD. The junction had 2 bases not matched to a gene; V was cut back by 4 bases and J by 4 bases. Here the CDR3 DNA reads TGTGCCACCAGTGACACTAGCGGGGGGGGCACCGGGGAGCTGTTTTTT. It is translated as CATSDTSGGGTGELFF.

The chain links TRBV13 to TRBJ1-2; 8 bases are a match to TRBD1. CDR1 and CDR2 (germline): PRHDT, FYEKMQ (reference sequence). V shed 5 bases and J 8 bases; nucleotides not matched to a gene: 7. The CDR3 extends over 13 amino acids. The CDR3 nucleotides read TGTGCCAGCAGCAAAGCAGGGGGCTCCGGCTACACCTTC. Protein: CASSKAGGSGYTF.

This chain links TRBV2 with TRBJ1-5, with 8 nucleotides matching TRBD1. CDR3 length: 14 residues. J lost 7 bases, V lost 6 bases, and 8 bases had no gene match. CDR1 is SNHLY and CDR2 is FYNNEI in the germline V gene. CDR3 loop: CASRETGVRQPQHF. In DNA, the CDR3 is TGTGCCAGCAGGGAGACAGGGGTTAGACAGCCCCAGCATTTT.

This chain uses TRBV7-7 with TRBJ2-1; a weak D match, TRBD2 (7 bases). CDR1 and CDR2 (germline): SSHAT, FNYEAQ (reference sequence). The CDR3 sequence is 15 residues long. Trimming removed 5 bases at V and 8 bases at J, with 19 bases between. The CDR3 loop reads CASSDRGAPGDEQFF. In DNA, the CDR3 is TGTGCCAGCAGCGATCGGGGGGCCCCTGGGGATGAGCAGTTCTTC.

The chain employs TRBV2 and TRBJ2-2; 9 positions agree with TRBD1. The germline gives CDR1 SNHLY, CDR2 FYNNEI. V gave up 6 bases and J gave up 7 bases; unmatched junction bases: 9. This CDR3 comprises 15 residues. The CDR3 nucleotides read TGTGCCAGCAGAGCTCCCGGGACAGGGAGCGGGGAGCTGTTTTTT. The encoded protein is CASRAPGTGSGELFF.

This clonotype was seen a single time. The chain links TRBV9 to TRBJ2-3; 11 nucleotides agree with TRBD2. The CDR3 sequence is 17 residues long. J gave up 3 bases and V 0 bases, and 6 bases lay outside the gene matches. Per germline, CDR1 SGDLS and CDR2 YYNGEE. As DNA, the CDR3 is TGTGCCAGCAGCGTAGGTCTAGCGGGGGGAATAACAGATACGCAGTATTTT. Translation gives CASSVGLAGGITDTQYF.

The rearrangement links TRBV21-1 to TRBJ1-2. TRBV21-1 is a documented pseudogene. This CDR3 is 14 amino acids long. The CDR3 sequence: CASSVSTRRDGYTF. CDR3 nucleotide sequence: TGTGCCAGCAGCGTCTCGACAAGGAGAGATGGCTACACCTTC.

The chain recombines TRBV12-3 or TRBV12-4 with TRBJ2-7, with D hard to call. CDR3 length: 13 amino acids. V gave up 8 bases and J gave up 1 base, with 12 bases separating them. The CDR3: CASSNTVSYEQYF. The CDR3 DNA sequence: TGTGCCAGCTCTAACACGGTTTCCTACGAGCAGTACTTC.

Only one count was recorded for this clonotype. The chain recombines TRBV5-1 with TRBJ1-1; 7 bases align to TRBD1. The CDR3 length is 16 residues. V lost 0 bases to trimming and J lost 1 base; unmatched junction nucleotides: 6. CDR1 SGHRS and CDR2 YFSETQ come from the germline V gene. Here the CDR3 reads CASSLGEGAWNTEAFF. The CDR3 coding sequence is TGCGCCAGCAGCTTGGGGGAGGGGGCGTGGAACACTGAAGCTTTCTTT. Using reference TRBV5-1 and TRBJ1-1 for the parts outside the CDR3, the full variable domain is KAGVTQTPRYLIKTRGQQVTLSCSPISGHRSVSWYQQTPGQGLQFLFEYFSETQRNKGNFPGRFSGRQFSNSRSEMNVSTLELGDSALYLCASSLGEGAWNTEAFFGQGTRLTVV.

The chain joins TRBV27 to TRBJ2-5; D not certain. Germline CDR1 and CDR2: MNHEY and SMNVEV (reference sequence). Trimming stripped 8 bases from V and 5 bases from J, with 9 bases between. The CDR3 is 11 residues long. The CDR3 coding sequence is TGTGCCAGCGGATTCAGGGAGACCCAGTACTTC. Amino acid sequence: CASGFRETQYF.

The chain uses TRBV3-1 and TRBJ1-1; D not certain. V lost 2 bases, J lost 4 bases, and 11 bases lay in between. This CDR3 spans 14 amino acids. Germline V gene sequence: CDR1 LGHDT, CDR2 YNNKEL (reference sequence). Here the CDR3 DNA reads TGTGCCAGCAGCCAACCGGGAGTGGGCACTGAAGCTTTCTTT. Amino acids: CASSQPGVGTEAFF.

This rearrangement joins TRBV9 to TRBJ2-5; D is possibly TRBD1 (5 bases). This CDR3 spans 12 amino acids. The germline V and J ends were trimmed by 3 bases and 4 bases, with 7 bases remaining between them. Per germline, CDR1 SGDLS and CDR2 YYNGEE. The CDR3 DNA is TGTGCCAGCAGCGGACAGCTAGAGACCCAGTACTTC. It is translated as CASSGQLETQYF.

This clonotype was recorded once. The V call is TRBV3-1, the J call TRBJ2-5; D is ambiguous. Germline CDR1 reads LGHDT; CDR2 reads YNNKEL (reference sequence). The CDR3 sequence is 13 residues long. V was shortened by 3 bases and J by 3 bases, with 8 bases between the two germline ends. CDR3: CASSQEWKETQYF. CDR3 sequence (DNA): TGTGCCAGCAGCCAGGAGTGGAAAGAGACCCAGTACTTC.

V and J are TRBV14 and TRBJ2-5, with D unresolved. V dropped 1 base and J dropped 2 bases, with 11 bases sitting between them. Germline CDR1 and CDR2: SGHDN and FVKESK. The CDR3 is 15 amino acids. The CDR3 here is CASSQGALRQETQYF. Here the CDR3 DNA reads TGTGCCAGCAGCCAAGGAGCTCTGCGTCAAGAGACCCAGTACTTC.

J is TRBJ2-1 and V is TRBV12-3 or TRBV12-4, with D maybe TRBD2 (5 bases). This CDR3 contains 16 residues. V gave up 2 bases and J gave up 8 bases, with 19 bases separating them. The CDR3 sequence is CASSLSLGVVEDEQFF. CDR3 nucleotides: TGTGCCAGCAGTTTATCCCTCGGGGTGGTGGAGGATGAGCAGTTCTTC.

This clonotype was seen just once. J is TRBJ1-1 and V is TRBV18, with TRBD1 matching over 7 bases. Germline lookup yields CDR1 KGHSH and CDR2 LQKENI. V was pared by 3 bases and J by 4 bases, with 11 bases of the junction left unmatched. The CDR3 extends over 16 amino acids. CDR3 sequence (DNA): TGTGCCAGCTCACCCAAGGGGGCAGGGTCGGGCACTGAAGCTTTCTTT. Encoded protein: CASSPKGAGSGTEAFF.

This chain links TRBV4-2 with TRBJ2-7, with TRBD1 identical over 8 bases. Per germline, CDR1 LGHNA and CDR2 YNFKEQ. The J segment lost 2 bases and the V segment lost 1 base, leaving 7 bases of the junction unmatched. The CDR3 is 16 residues long. DNA of the CDR3: TGTGCCAGCAGCCAAGGACAGGGGACCCCTACCTACGAGCAGTACTTC. It specifies CASSQGQGTPTYEQYF.

The genes are TRBV2 and TRBJ2-7; 8 bases agree with TRBD1. Germline loops: CDR1 SNHLY, CDR2 FYNNEI. This CDR3 comprises 14 residues. V lost 8 bases, J lost 3 bases, and 9 bases stayed unmatched. For the CDR3, the DNA is TGTGCCAGCCTTGCCCCCACAGGGGGCTACGAGCAGTACTTC. Protein product: CASLAPTGGYEQYF. Supplemented by reference TRBV2 and TRBJ2-7, the full variable domain reads EPEVTQTPSHQVTQMGQEVILRCVPISNHLYFYWYRQILGQKVEFLVSFYNNEISEKSEIFDDQFSVERPDGSNFTLKIRSTKLEDSAMYFCASLAPTGGYEQYFGPGTRLTVT.